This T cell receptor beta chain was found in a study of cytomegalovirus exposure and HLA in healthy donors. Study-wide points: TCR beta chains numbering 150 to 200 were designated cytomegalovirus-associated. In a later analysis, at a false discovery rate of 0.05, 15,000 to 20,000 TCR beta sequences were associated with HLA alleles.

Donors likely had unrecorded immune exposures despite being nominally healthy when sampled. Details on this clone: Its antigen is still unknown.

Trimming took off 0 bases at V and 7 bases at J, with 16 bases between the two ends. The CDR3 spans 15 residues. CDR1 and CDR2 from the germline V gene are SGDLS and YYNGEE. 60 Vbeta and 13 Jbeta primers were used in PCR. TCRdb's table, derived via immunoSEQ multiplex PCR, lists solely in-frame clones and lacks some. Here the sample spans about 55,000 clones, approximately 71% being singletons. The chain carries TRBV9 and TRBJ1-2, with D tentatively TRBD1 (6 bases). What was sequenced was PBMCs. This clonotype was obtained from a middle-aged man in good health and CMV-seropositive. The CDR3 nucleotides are TGTGCCAGCAGCGTAGAGGCACAGGGCCCGGTTGGCTACACCTTC. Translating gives CASSVEAQGPVGYTF.